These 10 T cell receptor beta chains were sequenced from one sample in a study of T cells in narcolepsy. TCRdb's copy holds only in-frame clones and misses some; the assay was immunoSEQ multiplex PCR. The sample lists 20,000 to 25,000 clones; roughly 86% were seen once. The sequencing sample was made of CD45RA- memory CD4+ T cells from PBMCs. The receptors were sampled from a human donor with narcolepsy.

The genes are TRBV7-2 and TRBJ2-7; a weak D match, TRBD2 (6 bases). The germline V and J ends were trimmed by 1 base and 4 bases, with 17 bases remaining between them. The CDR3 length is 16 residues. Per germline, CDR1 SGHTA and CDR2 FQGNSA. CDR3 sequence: CASSLGMAPGEYEQYF. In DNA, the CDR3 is TGTGCCAGCAGCTTAGGTATGGCACCGGGAGAGTACGAGCAGTACTTC. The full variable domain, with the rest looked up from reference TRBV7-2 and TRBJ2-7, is GAGVSQSPSNKVTEKGKDVELRCDPISGHTALYWYRQSLGQGLEFLIYFQGNSAPDKSGLPSDRFSAERTGGSVSTLTIQRTQQEDSAVYLCASSLGMAPGEYEQYFGPGTRLTVT.

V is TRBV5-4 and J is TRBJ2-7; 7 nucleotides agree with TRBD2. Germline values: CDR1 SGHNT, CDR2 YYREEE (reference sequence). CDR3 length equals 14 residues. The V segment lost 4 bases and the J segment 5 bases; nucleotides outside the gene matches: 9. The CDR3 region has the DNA TGTGCCAGCAGCCCACGACTAGCTGCACACGAGCAGTACTTC. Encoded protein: CASSPRLAAHEQYF. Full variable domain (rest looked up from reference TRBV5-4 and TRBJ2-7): ETGVTQSPTHLIKTRGQQVTLRCSSQSGHNTVSWYQQALGQGPQFIFQYYREEENGRGNFPPRFSGLQFPNYSSELNVNALELDDSALYLCASSPRLAAHEQYFGPGTRLTVT.

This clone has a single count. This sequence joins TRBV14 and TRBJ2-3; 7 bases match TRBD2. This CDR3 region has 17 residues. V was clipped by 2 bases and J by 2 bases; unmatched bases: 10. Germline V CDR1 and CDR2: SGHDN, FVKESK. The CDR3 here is CASSQRPLASFTDTQYF. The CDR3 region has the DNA TGTGCCAGCAGCCAACGCCCACTAGCGAGCTTCACAGATACGCAGTATTTT.

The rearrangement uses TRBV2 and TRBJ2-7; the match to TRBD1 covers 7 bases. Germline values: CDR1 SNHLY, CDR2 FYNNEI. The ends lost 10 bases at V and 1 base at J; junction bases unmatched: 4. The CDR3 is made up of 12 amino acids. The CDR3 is CAIWTGSYEQYF. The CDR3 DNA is TGTGCCATATGGACAGGTTCCTACGAGCAGTACTTC.

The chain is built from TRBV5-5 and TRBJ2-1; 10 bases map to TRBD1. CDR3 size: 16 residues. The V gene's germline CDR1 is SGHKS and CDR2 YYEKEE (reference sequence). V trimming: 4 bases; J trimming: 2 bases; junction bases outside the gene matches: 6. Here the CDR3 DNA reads TGTGCCAGCAGCCTAGGACAGGGGGGACCCTACAATGAGCAGTTCTTC. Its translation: CASSLGQGGPYNEQFF.

Here the CDR3 DNA reads TGTGCCAGCAGCCGCACTAGCGGGAGTCTCTACGAGCAGTACTTC. Its protein is CASSRTSGSLYEQYF. The chain has TRBV5-6 and TRBJ2-7; 11 bases agree with TRBD2. Looked up from germline, CDR1 is SGHDT and CDR2 is YYEEEE. After removal of 4 bases from V and 3 bases from J, the junction contained 6 bases not matched to a gene. CDR3 length: 15 amino acids.

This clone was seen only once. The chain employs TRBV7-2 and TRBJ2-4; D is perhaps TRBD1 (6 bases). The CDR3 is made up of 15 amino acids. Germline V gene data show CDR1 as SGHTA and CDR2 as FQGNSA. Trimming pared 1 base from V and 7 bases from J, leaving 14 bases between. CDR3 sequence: CASSLGSGTYNIQYF. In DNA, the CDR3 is TGTGCCAGCAGCTTAGGGTCCGGGACATATAACATTCAGTACTTC.

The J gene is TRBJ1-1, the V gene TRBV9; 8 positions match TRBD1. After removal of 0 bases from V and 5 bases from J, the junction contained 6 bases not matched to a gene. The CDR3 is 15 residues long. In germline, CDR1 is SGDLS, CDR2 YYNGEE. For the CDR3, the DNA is TGTGCCAGCAGCGTAGAGGGCAGGGGGCTAACTGAAGCTTTCTTT. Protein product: CASSVEGRGLTEAFF.

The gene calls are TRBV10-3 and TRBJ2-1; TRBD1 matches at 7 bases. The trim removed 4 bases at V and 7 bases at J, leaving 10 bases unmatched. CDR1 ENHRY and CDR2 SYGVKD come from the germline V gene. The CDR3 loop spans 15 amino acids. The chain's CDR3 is CAISGATTGMNEQFF. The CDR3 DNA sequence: TGTGCCATCAGTGGAGCAACGACAGGGATGAATGAGCAGTTCTTC.

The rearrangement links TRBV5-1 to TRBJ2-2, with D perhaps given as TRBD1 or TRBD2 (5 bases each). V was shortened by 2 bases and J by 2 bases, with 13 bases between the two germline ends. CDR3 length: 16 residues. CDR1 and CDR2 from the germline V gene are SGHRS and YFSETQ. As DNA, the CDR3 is TGCGCCAGCAGCTTTTTAACGGGACCAAACACCGGGGAGCTGTTTTTT. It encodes CASSFLTGPNTGELFF.